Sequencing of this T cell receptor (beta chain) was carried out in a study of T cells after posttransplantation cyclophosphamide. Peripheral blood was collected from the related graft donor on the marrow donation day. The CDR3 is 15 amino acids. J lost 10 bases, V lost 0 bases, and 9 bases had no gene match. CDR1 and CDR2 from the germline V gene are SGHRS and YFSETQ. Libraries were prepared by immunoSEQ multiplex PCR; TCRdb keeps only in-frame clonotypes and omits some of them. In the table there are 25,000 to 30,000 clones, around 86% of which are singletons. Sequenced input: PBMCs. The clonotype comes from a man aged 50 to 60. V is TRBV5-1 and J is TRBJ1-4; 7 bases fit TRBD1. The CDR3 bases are TGCGCCAGCAGCTTGGCCGTACAGGGGACCGTAAAACTGTTTTTT. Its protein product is CASSLAVQGTVKLFF.